The present T cell receptor (beta chain) was sequenced within a study of spatial heterogeneity in lung cancer. About the research overall: For the average unique TCR and UMI combination, more than 9.5 occurrences appeared in raw reads.

This clonotype showed up many times. The time point: sample taken at primary tumor resection. This CDR3 has 17 amino acids. Germline V CDR1 and CDR2: MNHEY, SMNVEV (reference sequence). V lost 6 bases to trimming and J lost 7 bases; unmatched junction nucleotides: 15. A unique molecular identifier was attached to every TCR cDNA molecule. Each CDR3 protein gets one entry after TCRdb re-called the 5' RACE reads with MiXCR. This sample has 60,000 to 90,000 distinct CDR3 sequences, with roughly 8% found just once. The chain recombines TRBV27 with TRBJ2-1; 10 bases line up with TRBD1. The sequencing used PBMCs, collected at surgery. This clonotype originated in a male donor with early-stage non-small cell lung cancer. The CDR3: CASSPLKGQGLGNEQFF. The DNA of the CDR3 is TGTGCCAGCAGCCCCTTGAAGGGACAGGGGTTGGGAAATGAGCAGTTCTTC.